This T cell receptor beta chain was sequenced during a study of cytomegalovirus exposure and HLA in healthy donors. Overall study findings and caveats: Sequencing likely produced, as an artifact, a cluster of highly shared sequence variants. Productive rates of about 87% or about 30% were seen for most TCR beta V segments in an earlier analysis. Exclusion as indistinguishable affected some V segments, including TRBV6-2 and TRBV6-3. Later analysis found that TCR beta chains associated with HLA were more clonally expanded than other, equally common chains.

This clone was seen only once. What it binds is unknown. PCR involved 60 Vbeta and 13 Jbeta primers. Sequencing used immunoSEQ multiplex PCR; TCRdb keeps in-frame clones, though not all of them. The sample holds around 170,000 clones, about 85% seen once. The V end lost 6 bases, the J end lost 2 bases, and 16 bases lay between the germline ends. From germline, CDR1 is LNHDA and CDR2 SQIVND (reference sequence). The CDR3 is made up of 15 amino acids. The sample was PBMCs. This TCR came from a girl aged 5-17 years in good health and CMV-seropositive. This rearrangement joins TRBV19 to TRBJ1-1; no definite D call. The CDR3 region has the DNA TGTGCCAGTAGAGGGAGAAGGGAAGACAACACTGAAGCTTTCTTT. It translates to CASRGRREDNTEAFF.